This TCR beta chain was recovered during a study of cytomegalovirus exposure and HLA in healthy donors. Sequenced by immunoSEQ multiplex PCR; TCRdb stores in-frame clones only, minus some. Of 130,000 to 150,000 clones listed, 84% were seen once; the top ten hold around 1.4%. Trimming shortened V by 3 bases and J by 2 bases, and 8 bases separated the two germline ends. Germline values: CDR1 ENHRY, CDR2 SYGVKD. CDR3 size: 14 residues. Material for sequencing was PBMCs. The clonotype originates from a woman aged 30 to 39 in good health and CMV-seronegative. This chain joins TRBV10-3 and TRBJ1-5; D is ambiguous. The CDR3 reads CAISDFGGNQPQHF. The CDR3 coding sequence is TGTGCCATCAGTGATTTCGGGGGCAATCAGCCCCAGCATTTT.